These T cell receptor beta chains were read from a single sample in a study of blood T cells in healthy people across ages. TCRdb processed the 5' RACE reads anew with MiXCR; each CDR3 protein has one entry. The sample has roughly 500,000 distinct CDR3 sequences, 25% to 30% seen once. Specimen: blood. The receptors derive from a woman in her sixties or seventies in good health. The CDR3 runs from the conserved cysteine through the conserved F or W. The order of the fields is clone size, V gene, D gene, J gene, CDR3 DNA, CDR3 protein. D genes are given only for firm matches. Clone size is given for some rows only: seen once, a few or many times, or a class if the clone is expanded.

>.|TRBV3-1|TRBD2|TRBJ2-3
TGTGCCAGCAGCCAAGGAGCGGGGTATACGCAGTATTTT
CASSQGAGYTQYF
>.|TRBV5-6|TRBD1|TRBJ2-5
TGTGCCAGCAGCTCGTGGGGACAGGGGGAGACCCAGTACTTC
CASSSWGQGETQYF
>.|TRBV29-1|.|TRBJ1-2
TGCAGCGTTGCGGGCAGCGAGCGGGGTGGCTACACCTTC
CSVAGSERGGYTF
>.|TRBV6-1|.|TRBJ2-1
TGTGCCAGCAGTCAATCCCCCGAGGTCAATGAGCAGTTCTTC
CASSQSPEVNEQFF
>few|TRBV10-3|.|TRBJ2-2
TGTGCCAAAGGCAGGAACACCGGGGAGCTGTTTTTT
CAKGRNTGELFF
>few|TRBV20-1|.|TRBJ1-2
TGCAGTGCGGCCGTAGGGGGGGGTGGCTACACCTTC
CSAAVGGGGYTF
>few|TRBV4-2|.|TRBJ2-7
TGTGCCAGCAGCCAAGAACCGGGACTCAGCTACGAGCAGTACTTC
CASSQEPGLSYEQYF
>.|TRBV4-3|.|TRBJ1-2
TGCGCCAGCAGCCAAGATCTGATAGGGGGGTACTATGGCTACACCTTC
CASSQDLIGGYYGYTF
>few|TRBV7-2|.|TRBJ1-2
TGTGCCAGCAGCTTAGAGCCAGGACGCTATGGCTACACCTTC
CASSLEPGRYGYTF
>.|TRBV6-5|.|TRBJ2-3
TGTGCCAGCAGTTACTCCAGGCAACGGAGGGGGTCAGATACGCAGTATTTT
CASSYSRQRRGSDTQYF
>few|TRBV7-7|.|TRBJ2-7
TGTGCTAGCAGCTTAATGGAGTCCCCACCCACCTACGAGCAGTACTTC
CASSLMESPPTYEQYF
>few|TRBV12-3/TRBV12-4|TRBD1|TRBJ1-1
TGTGCCAGCGGGGACAGGGCGAACACTGAAGCTTTCTTT
CASGDRANTEAFF
>few|TRBV6-1|TRBD2|TRBJ2-1
TGTGCCAGCCGCCGTTGGGAGCTAGCGGGGGGGCCCAATGAGCAGTTCTTC
CASRRWELAGGPNEQFF